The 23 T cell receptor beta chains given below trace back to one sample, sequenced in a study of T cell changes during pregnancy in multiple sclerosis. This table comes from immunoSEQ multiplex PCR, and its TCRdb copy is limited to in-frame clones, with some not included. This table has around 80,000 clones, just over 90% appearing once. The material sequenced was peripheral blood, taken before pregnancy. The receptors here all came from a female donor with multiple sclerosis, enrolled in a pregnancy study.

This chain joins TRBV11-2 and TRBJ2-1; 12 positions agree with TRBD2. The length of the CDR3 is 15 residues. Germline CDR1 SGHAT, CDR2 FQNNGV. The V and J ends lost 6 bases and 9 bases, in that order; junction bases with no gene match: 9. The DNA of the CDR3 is TGTGCCAGCAGGGCTAGCGGGAGGGCGGGCTCTGAGCAGTTCTTC. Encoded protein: CASRASGRAGSEQFF.

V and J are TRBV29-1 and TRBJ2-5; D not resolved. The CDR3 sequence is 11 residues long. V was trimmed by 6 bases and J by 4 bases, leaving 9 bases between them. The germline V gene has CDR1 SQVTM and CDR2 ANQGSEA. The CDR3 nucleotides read TGCAGCGTAGGAGAGGTAGAGACCCAGTACTTC. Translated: CSVGEVETQYF.

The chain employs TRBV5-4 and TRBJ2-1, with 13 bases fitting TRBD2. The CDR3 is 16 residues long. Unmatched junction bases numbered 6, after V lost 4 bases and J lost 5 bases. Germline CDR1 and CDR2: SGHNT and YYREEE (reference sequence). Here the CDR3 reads CASSGSGLAGNNEQFF. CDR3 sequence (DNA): TGTGCCAGCAGCGGATCGGGACTAGCGGGGAACAATGAGCAGTTCTTC.

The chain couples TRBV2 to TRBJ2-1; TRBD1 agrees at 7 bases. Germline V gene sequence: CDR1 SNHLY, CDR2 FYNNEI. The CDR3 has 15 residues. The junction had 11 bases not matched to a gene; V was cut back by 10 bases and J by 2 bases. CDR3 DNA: TGTGCCACCATCAGAGACAGGGTGGCCTACAATGAGCAGTTCTTC. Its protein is CATIRDRVAYNEQFF.

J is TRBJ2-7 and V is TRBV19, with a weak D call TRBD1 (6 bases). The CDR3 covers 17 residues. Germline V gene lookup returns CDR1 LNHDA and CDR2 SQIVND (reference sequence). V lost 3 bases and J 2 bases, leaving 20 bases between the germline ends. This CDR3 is CASSIGAPWGRTYEQYF. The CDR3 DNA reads TGTGCCAGTAGTATTGGGGCCCCCTGGGGGCGGACCTACGAGCAGTACTTC.

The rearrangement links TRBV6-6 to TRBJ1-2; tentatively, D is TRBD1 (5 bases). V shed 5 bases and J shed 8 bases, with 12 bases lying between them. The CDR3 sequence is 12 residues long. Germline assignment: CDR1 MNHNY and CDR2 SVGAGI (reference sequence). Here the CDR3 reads CASSQGTYGYTF. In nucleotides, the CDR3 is TGTGCCAGCAGTCAGGGTACTTACGGCTACACCTTC.

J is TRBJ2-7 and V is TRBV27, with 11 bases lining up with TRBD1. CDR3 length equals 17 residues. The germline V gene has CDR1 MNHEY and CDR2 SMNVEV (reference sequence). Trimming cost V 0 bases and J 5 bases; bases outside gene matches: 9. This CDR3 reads CASSLSYGDRGINEQYF. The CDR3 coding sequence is TGTGCCAGCAGTTTATCGTATGGGGACAGGGGGATCAACGAGCAGTACTTC.

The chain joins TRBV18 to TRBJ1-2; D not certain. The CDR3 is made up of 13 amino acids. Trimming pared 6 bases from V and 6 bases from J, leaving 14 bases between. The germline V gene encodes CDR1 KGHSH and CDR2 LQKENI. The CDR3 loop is CASSRGGTDGYTF. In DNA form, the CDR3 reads TGTGCCAGCTCTAGAGGCGGTACTGATGGCTACACCTTC.

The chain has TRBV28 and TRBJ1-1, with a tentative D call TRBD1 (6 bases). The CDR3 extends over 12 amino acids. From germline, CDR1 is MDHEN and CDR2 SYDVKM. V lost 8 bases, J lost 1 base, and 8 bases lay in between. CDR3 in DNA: TGTGCCAGCGGGGGCGCGAACACTGAAGCTTTCTTT. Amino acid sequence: CASGGANTEAFF.

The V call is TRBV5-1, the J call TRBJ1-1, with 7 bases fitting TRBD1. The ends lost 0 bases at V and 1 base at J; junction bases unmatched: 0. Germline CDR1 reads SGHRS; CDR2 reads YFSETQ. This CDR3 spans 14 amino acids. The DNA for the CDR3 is TGCGCCAGCAGCTTGGACAGGGGGAACACTGAAGCTTTCTTT. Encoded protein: CASSLDRGNTEAFF.

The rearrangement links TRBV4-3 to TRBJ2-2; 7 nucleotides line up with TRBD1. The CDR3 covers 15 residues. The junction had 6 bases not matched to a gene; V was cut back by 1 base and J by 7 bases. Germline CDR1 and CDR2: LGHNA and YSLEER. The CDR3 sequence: CASSQGGDRVGELFF. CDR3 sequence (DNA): TGCGCCAGCAGCCAAGGGGGTGACAGGGTCGGGGAGCTGTTTTTT.

CDR3 coding DNA: TGTGCCAGCCCATCCGGCCCAGGTGAAAAACTGTTTTTT. Amino acid sequence: CASPSGPGEKLFF. This rearrangement joins TRBV7-9 to TRBJ1-4; D gene ambiguous. Trimming removed 8 bases at V and 7 bases at J, with 14 bases between. Germline V gene lookup returns CDR1 SEHNR and CDR2 FQNEAQ (reference sequence). CDR3 size: 13 residues.

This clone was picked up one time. CDR3 sequence: CASSLGQLEAFF. The DNA of the CDR3 is TGTGCCAGCAGCCTCGGACAGCTTGAAGCTTTCTTT. The genes are TRBV2 and TRBJ1-1, with D perhaps TRBD1 (6 bases). Germline V gives CDR1 SNHLY, CDR2 FYNNEI. The CDR3 has 12 residues. V was clipped by 6 bases and J by 7 bases, with 12 bases between them.

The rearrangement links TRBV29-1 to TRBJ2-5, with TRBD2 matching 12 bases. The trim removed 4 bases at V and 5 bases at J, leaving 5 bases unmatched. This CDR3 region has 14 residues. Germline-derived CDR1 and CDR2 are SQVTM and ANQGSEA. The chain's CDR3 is CSVGTSGRRETQYF. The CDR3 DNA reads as TGCAGCGTTGGTACTAGCGGGAGGAGGGAGACCCAGTACTTC.

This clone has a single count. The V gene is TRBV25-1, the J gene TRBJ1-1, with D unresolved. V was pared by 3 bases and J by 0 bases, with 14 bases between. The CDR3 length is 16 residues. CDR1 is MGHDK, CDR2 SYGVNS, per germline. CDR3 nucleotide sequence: TGTGCCAGCAGTGACCATTCAGTTTTGATGAACACTGAAGCTTTCTTT. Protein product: CASSDHSVLMNTEAFF.

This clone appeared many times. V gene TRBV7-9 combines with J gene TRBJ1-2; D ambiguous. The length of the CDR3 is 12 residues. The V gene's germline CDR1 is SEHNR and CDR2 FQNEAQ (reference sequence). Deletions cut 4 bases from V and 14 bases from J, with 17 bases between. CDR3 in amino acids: CASSSTPYRGTF. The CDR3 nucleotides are TGTGCCAGCAGCTCCACCCCCTACAGAGGGACCTTC.

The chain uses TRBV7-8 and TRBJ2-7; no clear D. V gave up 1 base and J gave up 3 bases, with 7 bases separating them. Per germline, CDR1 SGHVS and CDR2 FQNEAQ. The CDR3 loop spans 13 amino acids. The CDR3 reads CASSLGRYYEQYF. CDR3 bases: TGTGCCAGCAGCTTAGGCAGATACTACGAGCAGTACTTC.

The CDR3: CASTILGATTDTQYF. The CDR3 DNA sequence: TGCGCCAGCACCATCCTTGGGGCCACGACAGATACGCAGTATTTT. The chain has TRBV5-1 and TRBJ2-3; tentative D call: TRBD1 (5 bases). From germline, CDR1 is SGHRS and CDR2 YFSETQ. V dropped 6 bases and J dropped 3 bases, with 17 bases sitting between them. This CDR3 is built from 15 residues. The full variable domain, with the rest looked up from reference TRBV5-1 and TRBJ2-3, is KAGVTQTPRYLIKTRGQQVTLSCSPISGHRSVSWYQQTPGQGLQFLFEYFSETQRNKGNFPGRFSGRQFSNSRSEMNVSTLELGDSALYLCASTILGATTDTQYFGPGTRLTVL.

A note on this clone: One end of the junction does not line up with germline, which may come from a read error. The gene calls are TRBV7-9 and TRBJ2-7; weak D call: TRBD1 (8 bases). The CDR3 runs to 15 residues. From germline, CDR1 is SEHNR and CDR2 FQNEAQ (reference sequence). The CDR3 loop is CASSGEGQGADGLTF. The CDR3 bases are TGTGCCAGCAGCGGGGAGGGGCAGGGGGCGGACGGCCTCACCTTC.

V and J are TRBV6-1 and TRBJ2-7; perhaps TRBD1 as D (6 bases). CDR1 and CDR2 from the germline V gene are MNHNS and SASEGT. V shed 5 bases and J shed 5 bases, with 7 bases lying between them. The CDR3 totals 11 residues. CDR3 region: CASSYRDEQYF. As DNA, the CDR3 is TGTGCCAGCAGTTACAGGGACGAGCAGTACTTC.

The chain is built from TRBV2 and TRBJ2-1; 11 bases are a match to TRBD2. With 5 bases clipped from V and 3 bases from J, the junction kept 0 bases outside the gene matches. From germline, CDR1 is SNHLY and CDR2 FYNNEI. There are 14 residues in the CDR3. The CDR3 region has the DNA TGTGCCAGCAGTACTAGCGGGAGCTACAATGAGCAGTTCTTC. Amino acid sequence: CASSTSGSYNEQFF.

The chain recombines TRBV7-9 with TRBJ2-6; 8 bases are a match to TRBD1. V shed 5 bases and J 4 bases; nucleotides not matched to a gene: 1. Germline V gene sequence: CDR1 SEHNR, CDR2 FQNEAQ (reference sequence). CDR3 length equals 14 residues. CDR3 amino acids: CASSDRGGANVLTF. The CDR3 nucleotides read TGTGCCAGCAGCGACAGGGGAGGGGCCAACGTCCTGACTTTC.

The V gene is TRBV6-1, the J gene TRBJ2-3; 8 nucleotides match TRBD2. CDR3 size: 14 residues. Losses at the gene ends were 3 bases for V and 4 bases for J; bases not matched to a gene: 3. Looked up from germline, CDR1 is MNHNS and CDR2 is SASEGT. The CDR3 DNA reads TGTGCCAGCAGTGATGCTAGCGGGTCAGATACGCAGTATTTT. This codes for CASSDASGSDTQYF.